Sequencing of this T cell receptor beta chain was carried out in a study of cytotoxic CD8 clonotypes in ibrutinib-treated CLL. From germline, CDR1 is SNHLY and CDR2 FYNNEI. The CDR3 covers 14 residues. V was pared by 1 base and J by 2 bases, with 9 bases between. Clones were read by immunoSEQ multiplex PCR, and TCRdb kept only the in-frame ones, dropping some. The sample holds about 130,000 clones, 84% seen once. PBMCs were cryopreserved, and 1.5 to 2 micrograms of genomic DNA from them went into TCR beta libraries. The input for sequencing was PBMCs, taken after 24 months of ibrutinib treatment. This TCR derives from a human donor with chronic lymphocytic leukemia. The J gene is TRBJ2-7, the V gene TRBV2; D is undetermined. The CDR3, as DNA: TGTGCCAGCAGTGAAGGAGGCGGCCCCTACGAGCAGTACTTC. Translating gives CASSEGGGPYEQYF.